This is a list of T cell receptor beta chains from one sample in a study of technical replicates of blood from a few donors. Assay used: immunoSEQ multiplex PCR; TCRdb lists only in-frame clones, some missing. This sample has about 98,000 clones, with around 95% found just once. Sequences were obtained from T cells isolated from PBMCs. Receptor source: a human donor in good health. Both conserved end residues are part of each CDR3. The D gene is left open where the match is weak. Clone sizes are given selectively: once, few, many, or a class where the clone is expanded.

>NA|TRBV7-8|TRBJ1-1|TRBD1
TGTGCCAGCAGCTGGAGACAGGGTGCAACTGAAGCTTTCTTT
CASSWRQGATEAFF
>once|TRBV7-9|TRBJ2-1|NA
TGTGCCAGCAGCCTCGGGACTTACGACAATGAGCAGTTCTTC
CASSLGTYDNEQFF
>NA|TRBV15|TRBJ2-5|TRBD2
TGTGCCACTGGGACTAGCGGGAGAAAATTCGGGGAGACCCAGTACTTC
CATGTSGRKFGETQYF
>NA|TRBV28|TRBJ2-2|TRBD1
TGTGCCAGCAGTTTGAACAGGGGTTACACCGGGGAGCTGTTTTTT
CASSLNRGYTGELFF
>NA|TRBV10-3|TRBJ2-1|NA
TGTGCCATCAGTGGGGGCGTCGGCTCCTACAATGAGCAGTTCTTC
CAISGGVGSYNEQFF
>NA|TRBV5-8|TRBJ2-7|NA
TGTGCCAGCAGCCATAGACAGAGCTCCTACGAGCAGTACTTC
CASSHRQSSYEQYF
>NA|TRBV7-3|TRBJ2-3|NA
TGTGCCAGCAGCTTAGTAAGGGCAGGGCCAGATACGCAGTATTTT
CASSLVRAGPDTQYF
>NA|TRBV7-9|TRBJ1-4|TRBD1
TGTGCCAGCAGCTCAGTCCGGGACAGGGATTATTTCGAGTATGAAAAACTGTTTTTT
CASSSVRDRDYFEYEKLFF
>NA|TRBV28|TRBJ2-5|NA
TGTGCCAGCAGTGAGGCGGAAAAGGGGTACAAAGAGACCCAGTACTTC
CASSEAEKGYKETQYF
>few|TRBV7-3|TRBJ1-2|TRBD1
TGTGCCAGCAGCTTAACGGGGGACAGGGGGAACTATGGCTACACCTTC
CASSLTGDRGNYGYTF
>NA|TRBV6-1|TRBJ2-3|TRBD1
TGTGCCAGCCGTACAGGGGAAATCACAGATACGCAGTATTTT
CASRTGEITDTQYF
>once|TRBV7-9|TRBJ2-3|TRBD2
TGTGCCAGCAGCTTGTATACTAGCGGGAGGAGCTCAGATACGCAGTATTTT
CASSLYTSGRSSDTQYF
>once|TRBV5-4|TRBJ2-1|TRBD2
TGTGCCAGCAGCGATAGCGGGAGGGCCTGGGGTGAGCAGTTCTTC
CASSDSGRAWGEQFF
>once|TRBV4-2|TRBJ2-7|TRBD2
TGTGCCAGCAGCCAAGGGACGGCTAGCGGGACCCGCGAGCAGTACTTC
CASSQGTASGTREQYF
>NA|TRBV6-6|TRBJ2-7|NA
TGTGCCAGCAGTTCGCAGGACATAAAGGGGACCTACGAGCAGTACTTC
CASSSQDIKGTYEQYF
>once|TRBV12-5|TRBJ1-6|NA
TGTGCTAGTGGTTTGGTCCGGGGGGCGAAGAATTCACCCCTCCACTTT
CASGLVRGAKNSPLHF
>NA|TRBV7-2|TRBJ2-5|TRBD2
TGTGCCAGCAGCCTGCTCCGGGACTACAGACCTCAAGAGACCCAGTACTTC
CASSLLRDYRPQETQYF
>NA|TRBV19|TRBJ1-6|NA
TGTGCCAGTAGTGCACAGGGCTCCTATAATTCACCCCTCCACTTT
CASSAQGSYNSPLHF
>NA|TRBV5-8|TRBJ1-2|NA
TGTGCCAGCAGCTTTCCGAATCTATTTAACTATGGCTACACCTTC
CASSFPNLFNYGYTF
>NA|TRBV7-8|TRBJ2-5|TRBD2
TGTGCCAGCAGCTTAGGTAGCGGGAGGAATTGGGAGACCCAGTACTTC
CASSLGSGRNWETQYF
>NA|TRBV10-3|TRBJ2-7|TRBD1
TGTGCCATCAGGCCGGGACAGGGGGCCTACGAGCAGTACTTC
CAIRPGQGAYEQYF
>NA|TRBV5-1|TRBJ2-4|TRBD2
TGCGCCAGCAGCTTGTGGCTTGGGACTAGCCCGTACTTC
CASSLWLGTSPYF